A selection of T cell receptor beta chains follows, all from one sample in a study of blood T cell repertoires in COVID-19. The repertoire was sequenced with immunoSEQ multiplex PCR; TCRdb's copy has only in-frame clones and lacks some. Found here are 380,000 or so clones, approximately 88% of them singletons; the top ten hold around 2.1%. Material for sequencing was PBMCs or T cells enriched from blood (not recorded which). The receptors were sampled from a woman aged 35 to 49 with acute COVID-19. Each CDR3 is given without its conserved first and last residue. Each record gives: V gene, CDR3 protein.

V gene: TRBV6-5
CDR3 protein: ASSTGTGVNQPQH

V gene: TRBV6-6
CDR3 protein: ASSGPMNTEAF

V gene: TRBV6-5
CDR3 protein: ASTSGGYEQY

V gene: TRBV2
CDR3 protein: ASREGTSGSYEQY

V gene: TRBV4-1
CDR3 protein: ASKRTSDGSRDTQY

V gene: TRBV25-1
CDR3 protein: ASSPRGGMIEQF

V gene: TRBV9
CDR3 protein: ASSVGSGNTGELF

V gene: TRBV10-3
CDR3 protein: AISGGGGATDTQY

V gene: TRBV3-1/TRBV3-2
CDR3 protein: ASSETGTGEGYT

V gene: TRBV27
CDR3 protein: ASSSLGLGVTYEQY

V gene: TRBV15
CDR3 protein: ATSRQGGREKNIQY

V gene: TRBV5-8
CDR3 protein: ASSAGTGSHNEQF

V gene: TRBV7-6
CDR3 protein: ASSPGTGGGRSYNEQF

V gene: TRBV5-1
CDR3 protein: ASSLDIGEQY

V gene: TRBV9
CDR3 protein: ASSVGTVSSYEQY

V gene: TRBV18
CDR3 protein: ASSNRGNTEAF

V gene: TRBV3-1/TRBV3-2
CDR3 protein: ASSRSGTANTGELF

V gene: TRBV29-1
CDR3 protein: SVSSGGTEAF

V gene: TRBV11-3
CDR3 protein: ASRKGLAGGLNTGELF

V gene: TRBV5-1
CDR3 protein: ASSAVQGENGYT

V gene: TRBV5-5
CDR3 protein: ASSLAGGWGEAF

V gene: TRBV18
CDR3 protein: ASSPPNRENTEAF

V gene: TRBV19
CDR3 protein: ASGLSRSGNTIY

V gene: TRBV6-5
CDR3 protein: ASRPEGYGYT

V gene: TRBV7-2
CDR3 protein: ASSFNPPGGALTDTQY

V gene: TRBV24-1
CDR3 protein: ATSDSRDRLYEQF

V gene: TRBV4-2
CDR3 protein: ASSQELAGGATDTQY